This T cell receptor beta chain comes out of a study of T cells in Graves' hyperthyroidism and ophthalmopathy (dated by TCRdb to the late 2010s). Context from the whole study: Peripheral blood samples were taken at initial diagnosis, before any treatment was given. Prospective prediction of ophthalmopathy was tested in an independent validation cohort of approximately 19 hyperthyroidism patients and around 16 patients who later progressed to ophthalmopathy. After sampling, hyperthyroidism patients received methimazole starting at 30 mg daily, and ophthalmopathy patients received high-dose intravenous methylprednisolone. Thyroid tissue and blood T-cell repertoires from six or seven Graves' hyperthyroidism patients were also compared in the study. The paper describes TCR Vbeta CDR3 sequencing of some 130 peripheral blood samples, made up of roughly 45 ophthalmopathy patients, around 78 hyperthyroidism patients and 17 progressor patients. The 100 discovery patients were randomly split 7:3 into training and test sets. To identify TCR V-J signatures that set the groups apart, the researchers used a discovery cohort of 90 to 100 patients, made up of roughly 40 with Graves' ophthalmopathy and about 60 with stable Graves' hyperthyroidism.

Only a few counts were recorded for this clonotype. It lacks a known antigen. No much larger clone is present one base from it, and per-base qualities are unavailable. Summary of the overall study and its limitations: Most expanded thyroid clonotypes (frequency above 0.001) were also detected in blood, a finding suggesting that blood repertoires may reflect thyroid immune responses. No statistical method was used to set the sample size in advance, and investigators knew the group allocation. In validation, progression to ophthalmopathy was predicted by the model with 70.59% sensitivity and around 76% specificity, a median of approximately 6.5 months before onset. A 13 V-J signature model separated ophthalmopathy from stable hyperthyroidism, with around 90% sensitivity and about 81% specificity in cross-validation and 80%/75% in testing.

V and J are truncated by 3 bases and 0 bases respectively, leaving an intervening sequence of 20 bases. The CDR3, cysteine through phenylalanine, is 17 amino acids long. Left in the record is the CDR3 DNA by itself, 51 bases read in frame from the first base. Reading the germline V gene (reference sequence) gives CDR1 DFQATT and CDR2 SNEGSKA. Ophthalmopathy patients had moderately to severely active disease, Clinical Activity Score of at least 3, NOSPECS grade of at least 4, and duration under 3 months. Any patient with an uncontrolled infection, another autoimmune disease, pregnancy or lactation was excluded. Diagnoses relied on clinical symptoms, serum thyroxine and TRAb, thyroid ultrasound and orbital computed tomography. Ficoll-Paque density gradient centrifugation was used to isolate PBMCs from around 9.1 ml of fresh peripheral blood. Total RNA was extracted with Trizol reagent, and quality was checked on an Agilent 2100 Bioanalyzer.

The TCR beta CDR3 regions were amplified from RNA transcripts. For the first round of RT-PCR on the TCR CDR3, the HTBI primer set was used together with the Qiagen OneStep RT-PCR kit. Libraries were constructed in a second round of multiplex PCR, after which size selection and purification were carried out. Sequencing of the libraries was done on an Illumina HiSeq2000 using paired-end 100 bp reads. Under the source paper's analysis protocol: SOAPnuke was used to process the raw data, throwing out any read that contained adapters or uncalled bases, had a mean Phred below 15, or lacked an exact constant-primer or identifier match. High-quality paired reads were merged with COPE v1.2.5, and unique nucleotide sequences were defined as clonotypes. MiTCR v1.1 was used to align the clonotypes against IMGT TRBV, TRBD and TRBJ reference segments. Only V-J combinations with frequency above 0.0001, covering about 99% of repertoires, were analysed. A TCS score was defined as the ratio between F50 (clonal expansion) and ExV (chaos), using BLOSUM62-based TCRdist between CDR3 peptides within each V-J. Welch's t-statistics and random forest reduced 450 to 600 V-J features to about 12, which were used in a naive Bayes classifier (R e1071). The public sequencing data were trimmed at Q25 with fastp and processed into clonotypes with MiXCR by TCRdb, which kept only in-frame beta chains. One record per CDR3 amino acid sequence lists the most common genes and DNA. Here the V and J calls rest on TCRdb's processing, not on the authors' analysis. The sample yields about half a million distinct CDR3 sequences; under 25% were counted once. The ten largest clones capture 49% of the sample.

The clonotype was recovered from a woman aged 70-85 years with Graves' ophthalmopathy. The sequencing sample was made of blood. The sequence is built from TRBV20-1 and TRBJ1-1, with TRBD1 tentatively as D gene (6 bases match). The nucleotide sequence is given as TGCAGTGCTAGTTACACAGGGCTACCCATTATGAACACTGAAGCTTTCTTT. Its coded protein is CSASYTGLPIMNTEAFF.